These T cell receptor beta chains were read from a single sample in a study of blood T cell repertoires in COVID-19. The data were produced by immunoSEQ multiplex PCR, yet TCRdb's version contains in-frame clones alone and is incomplete. Of a few hundred thousand clones listed, about 90% were seen once; the top ten hold 2.5% to 3%. The source material was PBMCs or T cells enriched from blood (not recorded which). The receptors here all came from a woman aged 25 to 39 who had recovered from COVID-19. CDR3s include the opening cysteine and the closing phenylalanine or tryptophan. Fields, in order: CDR3 DNA, CDR3 protein, V gene, clone size, J gene, D gene. A D gene is named only where the DNA matches it firmly. Some rows mark clone size as missing; the rest say once, few, many or name a class of expanded clone.

CDR3nt: TGCGCCAGCAGCCAAGAGCCGGGACAGGGGTGGAATGAGCAGTTCTTC
CDR3aa: CASSQEPGQGWNEQFF
v_gene: TRBV4-1
abundance: -
j_gene: TRBJ2-1
d_gene: TRBD1

CDR3nt: TGCGCCAGCAGCTTGGTAGGGGACTCCTACGAGCAGTACTTC
CDR3aa: CASSLVGDSYEQYF
v_gene: TRBV5-1
abundance: -
j_gene: TRBJ2-7
d_gene: -

CDR3nt: TGTGCCACCAGCAAAGGGACTAGCGGGGGGGCGACAGATACGCAGTATTTT
CDR3aa: CATSKGTSGGATDTQYF
v_gene: TRBV15
abundance: -
j_gene: TRBJ2-3
d_gene: TRBD2

CDR3nt: TGTGCCAGCAGTTCCTTCCTCTCGACAGGACCCAATCAGCCCCAGCATTTT
CDR3aa: CASSSFLSTGPNQPQHF
v_gene: TRBV28
abundance: -
j_gene: TRBJ1-5
d_gene: -

CDR3nt: TGTGCCAGCAGTTCCCCGGAAAGCGGGAGGGTGGGTGAGCAGTTCTTC
CDR3aa: CASSSPESGRVGEQFF
v_gene: TRBV28
abundance: few
j_gene: TRBJ2-1
d_gene: TRBD2

CDR3nt: TGTGCCAGCAACGGACTAGCGGGCCATATGAGCGAGCAGTACTTC
CDR3aa: CASNGLAGHMSEQYF
v_gene: TRBV28
abundance: -
j_gene: TRBJ2-7
d_gene: TRBD2

CDR3nt: TGTGCCAGCAGTTTATCGGGGGGACTCAACACTGAAGCTTTCTTT
CDR3aa: CASSLSGGLNTEAFF
v_gene: TRBV27
abundance: -
j_gene: TRBJ1-1
d_gene: -

CDR3nt: TGTGCCAGCAGCCCCCGTGTGGGGGGGACCACAGATACGCAGTATTTT
CDR3aa: CASSPRVGGTTDTQYF
v_gene: TRBV7-3
abundance: -
j_gene: TRBJ2-3
d_gene: TRBD2

CDR3nt: TGTGCCAGCAGCTTGCCCTCAGGGGTGGGAAACACCATATATTTT
CDR3aa: CASSLPSGVGNTIYF
v_gene: TRBV5-6
abundance: -
j_gene: TRBJ1-3
d_gene: -

CDR3nt: TGTGCCAGCAGCGCAGGGCTCTACGAGCAGTACTTC
CDR3aa: CASSAGLYEQYF
v_gene: TRBV3-1/TRBV3-2
abundance: -
j_gene: TRBJ2-7
d_gene: -

CDR3nt: TGTGCCAGCAGGGCGGGTCCTGAGTACTATGGCTACACCTTC
CDR3aa: CASRAGPEYYGYTF
v_gene: TRBV2
abundance: once
j_gene: TRBJ1-2
d_gene: -

CDR3nt: TGTGCAAGTCGCTTAGCATTACAGGGCGGCAATCAGCCCCAGCATTTT
CDR3aa: CASRLALQGGNQPQHF
v_gene: TRBV12-2
abundance: few
j_gene: TRBJ1-5
d_gene: -

CDR3nt: TGCGCCAGCAGCGCAGAGACAGGGTCGAGCCTGAAAGCTTTCTTT
CDR3aa: CASSAETGSSLKAFF
v_gene: TRBV5-1
abundance: once
j_gene: TRBJ1-1
d_gene: TRBD1

CDR3nt: TGTGCCAGCTCACCACAGGGGGCGTTCACTGAAGCTTTCTTT
CDR3aa: CASSPQGAFTEAFF
v_gene: TRBV18
abundance: -
j_gene: TRBJ1-1
d_gene: TRBD1

CDR3nt: TGTGCCAGCAGTTCCACAGGGGCGGGTGGCTACACCTTC
CDR3aa: CASSSTGAGGYTF
v_gene: TRBV28
abundance: -
j_gene: TRBJ1-2
d_gene: TRBD1

CDR3nt: TGTGCCAGCAGTTTTGGGAGCCAGAATAATTCACCCCTCCACTTT
CDR3aa: CASSFGSQNNSPLHF
v_gene: TRBV28
abundance: -
j_gene: TRBJ1-6
d_gene: -

CDR3nt: TGTGCCAGCAGCTCAGAGAACAGGGCCGAAGCTTTCTTT
CDR3aa: CASSSENRAEAFF
v_gene: TRBV9
abundance: -
j_gene: TRBJ1-1
d_gene: -

CDR3nt: TGTGCCAGCAGCCAAGCCCCTTCCTACGAGCAGTACTTC
CDR3aa: CASSQAPSYEQYF
v_gene: TRBV4-2
abundance: once
j_gene: TRBJ2-7
d_gene: -

CDR3nt: TGTGCCAGCAGCTTGAGGTATTCGGGGGGCTACACCTTC
CDR3aa: CASSLRYSGGYTF
v_gene: TRBV5-6
abundance: -
j_gene: TRBJ1-2
d_gene: -

CDR3nt: TGCAGCGTGACATATTGGGCAGGACATCCAGATGGCTACACCTTC
CDR3aa: CSVTYWAGHPDGYTF
v_gene: TRBV29-1
abundance: -
j_gene: TRBJ1-2
d_gene: -

CDR3nt: TGTGCCAGTAGAACAGAGTTTAATAACTATGGCTACACCTTC
CDR3aa: CASRTEFNNYGYTF
v_gene: TRBV19
abundance: -
j_gene: TRBJ1-2
d_gene: -

CDR3nt: TGTGCCAGTACCCCGGACAGGGGGTGGGGTGGCTACACCTTC
CDR3aa: CASTPDRGWGGYTF
v_gene: TRBV19
abundance: -
j_gene: TRBJ1-2
d_gene: TRBD1

CDR3nt: TGTGCCAGCAGCCAAGAGTCTAGCGGGAGAGAGACCCAGTACTTC
CDR3aa: CASSQESSGRETQYF
v_gene: TRBV3-1/TRBV3-2
abundance: -
j_gene: TRBJ2-5
d_gene: TRBD2

CDR3nt: TGTGCCAGCAGCCAAAATTACGGGACAGTAGATAGCAATCAGCCCCAGCATTTT
CDR3aa: CASSQNYGTVDSNQPQHF
v_gene: TRBV3-1/TRBV3-2
abundance: -
j_gene: TRBJ1-5
d_gene: TRBD1

CDR3nt: TGTGCCAGCAGCTCGGACAGGGGCAACTATGGCTACACCTTC
CDR3aa: CASSSDRGNYGYTF
v_gene: TRBV11-2
abundance: -
j_gene: TRBJ1-2
d_gene: TRBD1

CDR3nt: TGTGCCAGCAGTCCCCCAGCGGGAGTTAATTACGAGCAGTACTTC
CDR3aa: CASSPPAGVNYEQYF
v_gene: TRBV28
abundance: -
j_gene: TRBJ2-7
d_gene: TRBD2

CDR3nt: TGTGCCAGCACCCTGGGGCAGGGCAATGAAAAACTGTTTTTT
CDR3aa: CASTLGQGNEKLFF
v_gene: TRBV7-6
abundance: -
j_gene: TRBJ1-4
d_gene: -

CDR3nt: TGCGCCAGCAGCCCCGGACAGTTGGGCTCTGAAGCTTTCTTT
CDR3aa: CASSPGQLGSEAFF
v_gene: TRBV5-1
abundance: -
j_gene: TRBJ1-1
d_gene: -

CDR3nt: TGCGCCAGCAGCCAAGTGACTAGCGAGCGGGAGCAGTACTTC
CDR3aa: CASSQVTSEREQYF
v_gene: TRBV4-1
abundance: -
j_gene: TRBJ2-7
d_gene: TRBD2

CDR3nt: TGTGCCAGCAGTCGTCAGGGGGAACAGGCCTACTATGGCTACACCTTC
CDR3aa: CASSRQGEQAYYGYTF
v_gene: TRBV27
abundance: -
j_gene: TRBJ1-2
d_gene: TRBD1

CDR3nt: TGTGCCAGCAGCCCCGGGGTGGGCAGCTACAATGAGCAGTTCTTC
CDR3aa: CASSPGVGSYNEQFF
v_gene: TRBV7-6
abundance: -
j_gene: TRBJ2-1
d_gene: -

CDR3nt: TGTGCCAGCTCACCCTACAGGGGTTATAATTCACCCCTCCACTTT
CDR3aa: CASSPYRGYNSPLHF
v_gene: TRBV2
abundance: -
j_gene: TRBJ1-6
d_gene: TRBD1

CDR3nt: TGTGCCAGCAGTGAAGAAACAGTCAGTCCCTATGGCTACACCTTC
CDR3aa: CASSEETVSPYGYTF
v_gene: TRBV2
abundance: -
j_gene: TRBJ1-2
d_gene: -

CDR3nt: TGTGCCAGTGTGAGGGGGGGGACAGATACGCAGTATTTT
CDR3aa: CASVRGGTDTQYF
v_gene: TRBV28
abundance: -
j_gene: TRBJ2-3
d_gene: -

CDR3nt: TGTGCCAGCAGTTTTAACGGGATGAGCAATCAGCCCCAGCATTTT
CDR3aa: CASSFNGMSNQPQHF
v_gene: TRBV27
abundance: few
j_gene: TRBJ1-5
d_gene: -

CDR3nt: TGTGCCAGCAGCCAACAGGGCAGCTCCTACGAGCAGTACTTC
CDR3aa: CASSQQGSSYEQYF
v_gene: TRBV7-2
abundance: -
j_gene: TRBJ2-7
d_gene: -

CDR3nt: TGTGCCAGCAGCGCCCAAGAGCTCAGAGGGTATGGCTACACCTTC
CDR3aa: CASSAQELRGYGYTF
v_gene: TRBV3-1/TRBV3-2
abundance: few
j_gene: TRBJ1-2
d_gene: -

CDR3nt: TGTGCCAGCAGCTCCTCTAGCGGGGGGGCAGATACGCAGTATTTT
CDR3aa: CASSSSSGGADTQYF
v_gene: TRBV11-2
abundance: -
j_gene: TRBJ2-3
d_gene: TRBD2

CDR3nt: TGTGCCTGGAGGCTAGGAGGTACAGATACGCAGTATTTT
CDR3aa: CAWRLGGTDTQYF
v_gene: TRBV30
abundance: -
j_gene: TRBJ2-3
d_gene: -

CDR3nt: TGTGCCAGCAGTCTCCGGGACAGCGACTACGAGCAGTACTTC
CDR3aa: CASSLRDSDYEQYF
v_gene: TRBV6-5
abundance: -
j_gene: TRBJ2-7
d_gene: TRBD1

CDR3nt: TGTGCCAGCAGGAGACAGGGGAATGGATACGAGCAGTACTTC
CDR3aa: CASRRQGNGYEQYF
v_gene: TRBV6-5
abundance: -
j_gene: TRBJ2-7
d_gene: TRBD1

CDR3nt: TGTGCCAGCAGTAAGACAGGGTTGAATGAAAAACTGTTTTTT
CDR3aa: CASSKTGLNEKLFF
v_gene: TRBV2
abundance: -
j_gene: TRBJ1-4
d_gene: TRBD1

CDR3nt: TGTGCCAGCAGCTTGGACAGGGGCGATGAAAAACTGTTTTTT
CDR3aa: CASSLDRGDEKLFF
v_gene: TRBV7-6
abundance: -
j_gene: TRBJ1-4
d_gene: TRBD1

CDR3nt: TGTGCCAGCGGCTTGGGACAGATGGTTGACTATGGCTACACCTTC
CDR3aa: CASGLGQMVDYGYTF
v_gene: TRBV4-2
abundance: -
j_gene: TRBJ1-2
d_gene: TRBD1

CDR3nt: TGTGCCAGCAGCTCGCGACTAGCGGGGGGGACATCTAGCACAGATACGCAGTATTTT
CDR3aa: CASSSRLAGGTSSTDTQYF
v_gene: TRBV3-1/TRBV3-2
abundance: -
j_gene: TRBJ2-3
d_gene: TRBD2

CDR3nt: TGTGCCAGCCGGGAGTCAGAGACCCAGTACTTC
CDR3aa: CASRESETQYF
v_gene: TRBV28
abundance: once
j_gene: TRBJ2-5
d_gene: -

CDR3nt: TGTGCCACCAGCGGACGGGGACTAGCGGGAGCCTACGAGCAGTACTTC
CDR3aa: CATSGRGLAGAYEQYF
v_gene: TRBV15
abundance: -
j_gene: TRBJ2-7
d_gene: TRBD2

CDR3nt: TGTGCCAGCAGGCACAGGGTTTCGCCCTACAATGAGCAGTTCTTC
CDR3aa: CASRHRVSPYNEQFF
v_gene: TRBV2
abundance: few
j_gene: TRBJ2-1
d_gene: -

CDR3nt: TGCGCCAGCAGCTTGGCCCCCCAGGGGGCTAGCAACTATGGCTACACCTTC
CDR3aa: CASSLAPQGASNYGYTF
v_gene: TRBV5-1
abundance: -
j_gene: TRBJ1-2
d_gene: TRBD1

CDR3nt: TGCAGCGCCGGACAGGGCATTTTTGAAGCTTTCTTT
CDR3aa: CSAGQGIFEAFF
v_gene: TRBV29-1
abundance: -
j_gene: TRBJ1-1
d_gene: TRBD1

CDR3nt: TGTGCCAGCAGTTGGCAGGGAATTGGACGGTCACCCCTCCACTTT
CDR3aa: CASSWQGIGRSPLHF
v_gene: TRBV27
abundance: -
j_gene: TRBJ1-6
d_gene: -

CDR3nt: TGTGCCAGCAGCAAATCTGGTAGCGGGGGGCGTAGAGAGACCCAGTACTTC
CDR3aa: CASSKSGSGGRRETQYF
v_gene: TRBV21-1
abundance: -
j_gene: TRBJ2-5
d_gene: -